This T cell receptor (beta chain) originates from a study of cytomegalovirus exposure and HLA in healthy donors. The PCR ran on 60 Vbeta and 13 Jbeta primers. Profiled with immunoSEQ multiplex PCR; TCRdb holds only in-frame clones, not every one. The table has 100,000 to 150,000 clones, roughly 81% seen once. The CDR3 consists of 15 residues. Germline V CDR1 and CDR2: SNHLY, FYNNEI. V dropped 4 bases and J dropped 5; count of bases not matched to a gene: 6. Sequencing was performed on PBMCs. J is TRBJ2-5 and V is TRBV2; 11 nucleotides match TRBD2. The TCR was taken from a woman aged 25 to 45 in good health and CMV-seronegative. The CDR3 region is CASSVLAGVAETQYF. The CDR3 bases are TGTGCCAGCAGTGTACTAGCGGGGGTAGCGGAGACCCAGTACTTC.